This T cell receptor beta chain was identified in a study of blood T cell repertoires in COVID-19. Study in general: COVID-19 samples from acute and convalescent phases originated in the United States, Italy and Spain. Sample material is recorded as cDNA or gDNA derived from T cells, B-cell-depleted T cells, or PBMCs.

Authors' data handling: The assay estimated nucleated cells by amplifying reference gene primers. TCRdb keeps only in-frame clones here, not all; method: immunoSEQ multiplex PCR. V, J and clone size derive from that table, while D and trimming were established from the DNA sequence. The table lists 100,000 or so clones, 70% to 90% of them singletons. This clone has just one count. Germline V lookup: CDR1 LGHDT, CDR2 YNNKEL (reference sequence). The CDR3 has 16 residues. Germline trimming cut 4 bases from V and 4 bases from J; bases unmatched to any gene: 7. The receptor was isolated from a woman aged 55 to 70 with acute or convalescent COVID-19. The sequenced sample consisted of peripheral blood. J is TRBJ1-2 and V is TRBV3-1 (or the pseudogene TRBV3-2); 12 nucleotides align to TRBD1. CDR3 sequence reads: CASSPGTGGRGYGYTF. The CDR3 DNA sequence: TGTGCCAGCAGCCCCGGGACAGGGGGCCGGGGCTATGGCTACACCTTC.